This T cell receptor beta chain emerged from a study of blood T cell repertoires in COVID-19. For the study at large: The cDNA or gDNA used as material had been derived from T cells, B-cell-depleted T cells, or PBMCs.

Sequenced by immunoSEQ multiplex PCR; TCRdb stores in-frame clones only, minus some. Found here are roughly 60,000 clones, about 80% of them singletons; the top ten hold around 3.5%. CDR1 SGHTA and CDR2 FQGNSA come from the germline V gene. Trimming cost V 2 bases and J 1 base, with 8 bases left between them. The CDR3 runs to 14 residues. This clonotype was sampled from a man between 60 and 70 years old with acute or convalescent COVID-19. Sequencing was done on a sample of peripheral blood. The chain uses TRBV7-2 and TRBJ1-1; perhaps TRBD1 as D (5 bases). Here the CDR3 DNA reads TGTGCCAGCAGCTTATCAGGGTCGAACACTGAAGCTTTCTTT. This sequence encodes CASSLSGSNTEAFF.